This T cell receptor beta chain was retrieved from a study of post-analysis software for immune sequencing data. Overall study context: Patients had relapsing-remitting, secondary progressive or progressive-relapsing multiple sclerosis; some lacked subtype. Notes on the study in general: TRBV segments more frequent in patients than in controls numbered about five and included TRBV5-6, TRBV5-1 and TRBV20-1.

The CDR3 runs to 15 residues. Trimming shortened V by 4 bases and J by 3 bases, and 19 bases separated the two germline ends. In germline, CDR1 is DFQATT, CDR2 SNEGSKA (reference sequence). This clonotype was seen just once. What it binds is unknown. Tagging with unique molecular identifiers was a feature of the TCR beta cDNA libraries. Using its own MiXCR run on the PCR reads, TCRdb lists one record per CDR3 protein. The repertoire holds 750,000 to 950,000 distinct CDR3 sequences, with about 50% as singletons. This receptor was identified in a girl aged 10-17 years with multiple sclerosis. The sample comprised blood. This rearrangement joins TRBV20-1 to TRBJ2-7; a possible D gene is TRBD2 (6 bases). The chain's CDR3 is CSAKEMELASYEQYF. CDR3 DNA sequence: TGCAGTGCTAAAGAGATGGAACTAGCCAGCTACGAGCAGTACTTC.